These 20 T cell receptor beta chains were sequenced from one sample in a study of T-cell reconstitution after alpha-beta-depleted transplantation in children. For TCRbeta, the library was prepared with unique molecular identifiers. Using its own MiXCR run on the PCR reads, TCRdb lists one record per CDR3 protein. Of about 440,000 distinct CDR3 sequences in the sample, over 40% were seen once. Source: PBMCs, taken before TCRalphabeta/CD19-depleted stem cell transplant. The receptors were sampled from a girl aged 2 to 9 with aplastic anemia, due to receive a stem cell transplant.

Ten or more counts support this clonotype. Here the CDR3 reads CATAGTVADSPLHF. The CDR3 coding sequence is TGTGCCACCGCGGGGACAGTGGCTGATTCACCCCTCCACTTT. The V gene is TRBV7-9, the J gene TRBJ1-6, with 7 nucleotides matching TRBD1. The length of the CDR3 is 14 residues. With V trimmed by 10 bases and J by 8 bases, 11 bases remained unmatched. Germline lookup yields CDR1 SEHNR and CDR2 FQNEAQ (reference sequence).

The CDR3 sequence: CASGLVLDRGFHQPQHF. In nucleotides, the CDR3 is TGTGCTAGTGGTTTGGTACTGGACAGGGGATTTCATCAGCCCCAGCATTTT. This chain links TRBV12-5 with TRBJ1-5; 9 bases are shared with TRBD1. V dropped 0 bases and J dropped 5; count of bases not matched to a gene: 8. CDR3 length: 17 amino acids. Germline CDR1 reads LGHNT; CDR2 reads FRNRAP.

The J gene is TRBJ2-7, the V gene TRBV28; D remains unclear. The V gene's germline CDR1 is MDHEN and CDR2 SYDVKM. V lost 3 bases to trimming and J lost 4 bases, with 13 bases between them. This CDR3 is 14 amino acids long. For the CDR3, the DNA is TGTGCCAGCAGTTTGGGCAGCGTACAGTACGAGCAGTACTTC. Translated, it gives CASSLGSVQYEQYF.

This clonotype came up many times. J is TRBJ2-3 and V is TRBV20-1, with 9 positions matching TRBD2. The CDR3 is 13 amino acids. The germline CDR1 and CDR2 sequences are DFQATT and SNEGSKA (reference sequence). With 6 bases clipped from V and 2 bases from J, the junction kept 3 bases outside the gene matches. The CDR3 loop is CSALAGPTDTQYF. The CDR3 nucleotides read TGCAGTGCCCTAGCGGGGCCCACAGATACGCAGTATTTT.

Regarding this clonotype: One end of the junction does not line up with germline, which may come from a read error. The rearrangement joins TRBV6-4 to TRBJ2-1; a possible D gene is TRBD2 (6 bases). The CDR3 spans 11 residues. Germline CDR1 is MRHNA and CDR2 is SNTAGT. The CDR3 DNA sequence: TGTGCCAGTGGTTGGCGGGACCCCGAGGTCTTC. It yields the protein CASGWRDPEVF.

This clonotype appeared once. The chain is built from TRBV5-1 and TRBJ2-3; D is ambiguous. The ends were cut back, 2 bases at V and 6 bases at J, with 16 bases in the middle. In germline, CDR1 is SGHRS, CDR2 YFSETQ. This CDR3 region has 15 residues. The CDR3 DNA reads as TGCGCCAGCAGCTTATGGGCCCCCCAAGGGGATACGCAGTATTTT. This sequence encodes CASSLWAPQGDTQYF.

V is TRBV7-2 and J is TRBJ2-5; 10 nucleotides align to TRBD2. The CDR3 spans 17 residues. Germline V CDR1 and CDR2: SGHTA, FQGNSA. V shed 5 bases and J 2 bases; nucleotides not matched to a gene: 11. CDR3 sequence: CASSPPRSGRLQETQYF. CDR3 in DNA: TGTGCCAGCAGCCCCCCCCGTAGCGGGAGGTTGCAAGAGACCCAGTACTTC.

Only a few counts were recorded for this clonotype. The DNA for the CDR3 is TGTGCCAGCAGCGCCAGGACAGACCAGCTGGAGACCCAGTACTTC. This encodes CASSARTDQLETQYF. The J gene is TRBJ2-5, the V gene TRBV7-9; tentative D call: TRBD1 (6 bases). V dropped 5 bases and J dropped 5 bases, with 18 bases sitting between them. Germline-derived CDR1 and CDR2 are SEHNR and FQNEAQ (reference sequence). This CDR3 is built from 15 residues.

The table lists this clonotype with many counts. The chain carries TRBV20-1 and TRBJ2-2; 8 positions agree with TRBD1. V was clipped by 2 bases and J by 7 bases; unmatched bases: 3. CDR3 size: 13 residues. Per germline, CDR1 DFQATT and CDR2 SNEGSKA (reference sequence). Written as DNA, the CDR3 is TGCAGTGCTAGACAGGGGGCAAACGGGGAGCTGTTTTTT. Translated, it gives CSARQGANGELFF.

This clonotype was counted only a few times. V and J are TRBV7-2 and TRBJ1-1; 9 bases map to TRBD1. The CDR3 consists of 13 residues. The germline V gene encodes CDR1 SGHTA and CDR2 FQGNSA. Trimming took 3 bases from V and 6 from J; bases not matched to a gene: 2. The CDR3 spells CASSFDRGAEAFF. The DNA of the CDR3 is TGTGCCAGCAGCTTTGACAGGGGGGCTGAAGCTTTCTTT.

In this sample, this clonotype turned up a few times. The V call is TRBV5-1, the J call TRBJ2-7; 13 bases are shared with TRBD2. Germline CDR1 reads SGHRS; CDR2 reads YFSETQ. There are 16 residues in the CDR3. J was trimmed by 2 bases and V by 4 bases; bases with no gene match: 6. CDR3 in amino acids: CASSPKTSGRPYEQYF. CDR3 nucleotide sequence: TGCGCCAGCAGCCCTAAGACTAGCGGGAGGCCCTACGAGCAGTACTTC.

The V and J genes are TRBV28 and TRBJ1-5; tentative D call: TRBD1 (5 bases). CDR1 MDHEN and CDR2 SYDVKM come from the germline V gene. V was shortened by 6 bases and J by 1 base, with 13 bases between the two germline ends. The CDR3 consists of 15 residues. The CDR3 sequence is CASRWAQGSNQPQHF. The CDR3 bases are TGTGCCAGCAGATGGGCCCAGGGAAGCAATCAGCCCCAGCATTTT.

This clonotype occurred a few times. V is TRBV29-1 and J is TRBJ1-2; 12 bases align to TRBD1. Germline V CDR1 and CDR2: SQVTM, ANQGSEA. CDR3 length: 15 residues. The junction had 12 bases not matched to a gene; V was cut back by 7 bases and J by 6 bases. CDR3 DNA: TGCAGCGCTGGGACAGGGGGCTTCCAGAACGATGGCTACACCTTC. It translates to CSAGTGGFQNDGYTF.

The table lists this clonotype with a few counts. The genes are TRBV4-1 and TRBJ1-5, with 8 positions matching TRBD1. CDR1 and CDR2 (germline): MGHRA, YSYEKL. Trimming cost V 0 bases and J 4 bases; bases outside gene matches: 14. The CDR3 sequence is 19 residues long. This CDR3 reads CASSQESRGGTGQNQPQHF. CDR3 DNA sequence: TGCGCCAGCAGCCAAGAATCGAGAGGAGGGACAGGACAGAATCAGCCCCAGCATTTT.

CDR3 amino acids: CASSQDGEPQEEQYF. The CDR3 bases are TGTGCCAGCAGCCAAGATGGGGAACCCCAGGAAGAGCAGTACTTC. V and J are TRBV3-1 and TRBJ2-7; D not resolved. This CDR3 has 15 residues. Germline assignment: CDR1 LGHDT and CDR2 YNNKEL (reference sequence). The V gene lost 0 bases and the J gene lost 7 bases, with 16 bases spanning the gap.

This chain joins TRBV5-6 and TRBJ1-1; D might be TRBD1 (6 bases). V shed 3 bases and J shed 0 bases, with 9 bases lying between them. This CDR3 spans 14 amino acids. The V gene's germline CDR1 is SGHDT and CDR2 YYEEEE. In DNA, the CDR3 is TGTGCCAGCAGCTACCAGGGGCTGAACACTGAAGCTTTCTTT. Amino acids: CASSYQGLNTEAFF.

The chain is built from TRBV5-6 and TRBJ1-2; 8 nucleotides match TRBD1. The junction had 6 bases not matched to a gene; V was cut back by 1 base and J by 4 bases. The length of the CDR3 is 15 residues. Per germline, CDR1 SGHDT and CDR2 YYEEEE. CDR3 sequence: CASSLRGGQGYGYTF. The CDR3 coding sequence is TGTGCCAGCAGCTTGAGGGGAGGACAGGGCTATGGCTACACCTTC.

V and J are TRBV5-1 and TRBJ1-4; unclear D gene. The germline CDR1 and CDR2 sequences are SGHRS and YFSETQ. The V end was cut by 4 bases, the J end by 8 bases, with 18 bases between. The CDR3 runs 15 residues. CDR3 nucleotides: TGCGCCAGCAGCGGAGACCAGAATCTCGGCGAAAAACTGTTTTTT. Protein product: CASSGDQNLGEKLFF.

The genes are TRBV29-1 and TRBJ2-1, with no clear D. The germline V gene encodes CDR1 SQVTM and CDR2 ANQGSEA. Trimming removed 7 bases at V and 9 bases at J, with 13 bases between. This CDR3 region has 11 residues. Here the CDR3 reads CSASIAPEQFF. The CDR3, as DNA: TGCAGCGCCTCAATAGCTCCTGAGCAGTTCTTC.

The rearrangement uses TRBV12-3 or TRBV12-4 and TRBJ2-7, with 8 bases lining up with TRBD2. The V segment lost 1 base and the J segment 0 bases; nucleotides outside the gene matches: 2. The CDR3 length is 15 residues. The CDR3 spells CASSLGAGVSYEQYF. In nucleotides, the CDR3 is TGTGCCAGCAGTTTAGGAGCGGGGGTCTCCTACGAGCAGTACTTC.